The rows below give T cell receptor beta chains drawn from one sample of a study of T cell changes during pregnancy in multiple sclerosis. Produced via immunoSEQ multiplex PCR; TCRdb's table is partial and in-frame only. The top ten clones hold around 0.6% of a sample with about 70,000 clones, around 94% of them seen once. The sequencing used peripheral blood, collected in the third trimester of pregnancy. These receptors were obtained from a female donor with multiple sclerosis, enrolled in a pregnancy study. CDR3s leave out the opening cysteine and the closing phenylalanine or tryptophan.

>TRBV7-3|TRBJ1-2
ASSPDGQGGYT
>TRBV6-5|TRBJ1-1
ASSTRQGWNTEAF
>TRBV10-2|TRBJ2-1
ASSDGRGGFYNEQF
>TRBV19|TRBJ1-2
ASSFGQGWGYT
>TRBV7-2|TRBJ1-2
ASSFRDTLYGYT
>TRBV9|TRBJ2-1
ASSERAGVSEQF
>TRBV28|TRBJ1-3
ASSWGTASGNTIY
>TRBV6-1|TRBJ2-7
ASRGLAGYEQY
>TRBV19|TRBJ1-1
ASKGLHREGNTEAF
>TRBV5-6|TRBJ2-1
ASSVDRRDYNEQF
>TRBV5-1|TRBJ2-6
ASSLTGGSGANVLT
>TRBV11-1|TRBJ2-2
ASAITGTGVGELF
>TRBV30|TRBJ1-5
ALQGAPGSNQPQH
>TRBV19|TRBJ1-2
ASRDPGQLTPNYGYT
>TRBV13|TRBJ2-7
ASSLRLAGHEQY
>TRBV14|TRBJ1-2
ASSHRGRNYGYT
>TRBV11-2|TRBJ2-7
ASHPGLAGTYEQY
>TRBV19|TRBJ1-2
ASSGDRGYGYT
>TRBV6-1|TRBJ2-5
ASSLLIKRTQY
>TRBV11-2|TRBJ2-6
ASSLDDGGTGANVLT
>TRBV7-2|TRBJ2-3
ASSSQGASGGILDTQY
>TRBV11-2|TRBJ2-1
ASSLEGSSYNEQF
>TRBV5-4|TRBJ2-7
ASSSAGTGANEQY
>TRBV6-5|TRBJ2-6
ASAGGARGANVLT
>TRBV7-2|TRBJ1-6
ASSLVFGGPDNSPLH
>TRBV27|TRBJ1-2
ASSLSSTGFYGYT
>TRBV7-3|TRBJ2-7
ASSQEGRTAYEQY
>TRBV7-8|TRBJ1-6
ASSLTRGDSPLH
>TRBV19|TRBJ2-7
ASRRTGTSTEQY
>TRBV29-1|TRBJ2-7
SVEGQGAYEQY
>TRBV19|TRBJ2-2
ASKGEYSTGELF
>TRBV5-1|TRBJ1-4
ASSFGDSNEKLF
>TRBV7-9|TRBJ1-1
ASSTDMNTEAF
>TRBV19|TRBJ2-3
ASSILAGGPTDTQY
>TRBV6-5|TRBJ1-1
ASTESQGNTEAF
>TRBV5-5|TRBJ1-2
ASSLQGANIYGYT
>TRBV25-1|TRBJ1-5
ASSVDSSNQPQH
>TRBV6-4|TRBJ2-5
ASSPAAGTGGLQETQY
>TRBV19|TRBJ1-6
ASSKEGQGESPLH
>TRBV5-1|TRBJ1-2
ASSLGSGGSGYT
>TRBV15|TRBJ1-4
ATSRDSGGGEKLF
>TRBV14|TRBJ1-1
ASSQLDRINTEAF
>TRBV7-9|TRBJ2-3
ASSSDVGGWTDTQY
>TRBV7-9|TRBJ2-7
ASSSRQGPPYEQY